This note documents a single T cell receptor beta chain sequence. This sample was included in a study of hypomethylating agent response in myelodysplastic syndrome. Across the study: Patients received azacitidine (about 75% of the 11) or decitabine (3 of 11). Most often mutated was TET2, found in about 45% of the 11 patients.

Assay used: immunoSEQ multiplex PCR; TCRdb lists only in-frame clones, some missing. The table shows several thousand clones, with 75% to 90% occurring only once. The source material was bone marrow, sampled before or after starting hypomethylating agent treatment for myelodysplastic syndrome (not recorded which). This TCR was recovered from a human donor with myelodysplastic syndrome.

CDR3 region: CASSQGGAGETQYF. In nucleotides, the CDR3 is TGCGCCAGCAGCCAAGGGGGAGCGGGAGAGACCCAGTACTTC. The chain is built from TRBV4-1 and TRBJ2-5, with D possibly matching TRBD2 (6 bases). Germline CDR1 is MGHRA and CDR2 is YSYEKL. Between the trimmed V and J ends, which lost 1 base and 4 bases, there was a span of 10 bases. The CDR3 covers 14 residues.